The next 21 T cell receptor beta chains were all read from a single sample in a study of cytotoxic CD8 clonotypes in ibrutinib-treated CLL. Produced via immunoSEQ multiplex PCR; TCRdb's table is partial and in-frame only. Found here are tens of thousands of clones, 60% to 70% of them singletons; the top ten hold roughly 21%. Sample: PBMCs, taken after 24 months of ibrutinib treatment. The receptors shown here come from a human donor with chronic lymphocytic leukemia.

This clone showed up just a few times. The V gene is TRBV6-5, the J gene TRBJ2-5; D is unclear. The germline gives CDR1 MNHEY, CDR2 SVGAGI. Trimming shortened V by 6 bases and J by 6 bases, and 11 bases separated the two germline ends. CDR3 length: 12 amino acids. CDR3 DNA: TGTGCCAGCAGCGGTAGTACCAAGACCCAGTACTTC. Translation gives CASSGSTKTQYF.

This chain connects TRBV27 to TRBJ2-5; the match to TRBD2 covers 13 bases. J was trimmed by 1 base and V by 5 bases; bases with no gene match: 13. Germline V CDR1 and CDR2: MNHEY, SMNVEV (reference sequence). This CDR3 has 19 amino acids. CDR3 nucleotide sequence: TGTGCCAGCAGTCGGGTCGGGACTAGCGGGACTAGACCCCAAGAGACCCAGTACTTC. Translating gives CASSRVGTSGTRPQETQYF.

This chain uses TRBV5-1 with TRBJ2-7; 11 bases agree with TRBD1. The V and J ends lost 6 bases and 12 bases, in that order; junction bases with no gene match: 8. This CDR3 has 12 residues. Germline-derived CDR1 and CDR2 are SGHRS and YFSETQ. The CDR3 reads CASTGQGAGRYF. The DNA for the CDR3 is TGCGCCAGCACTGGACAGGGGGCAGGTCGGTACTTC.

The V and J genes are TRBV7-2 and TRBJ1-1, with 8 nucleotides matching TRBD1. In germline, CDR1 is SGHTA, CDR2 FQGNSA. The trim removed 0 bases at V and 5 bases at J, leaving 2 bases unmatched. The CDR3 spans 14 residues. The CDR3 region has the DNA TGTGCCAGCAGCTTAGCCAGGGGGCGAACTGAAGCTTTCTTT. It translates to CASSLARGRTEAFF.

J is TRBJ2-1 and V is TRBV6-6; 9 positions agree with TRBD1. Germline V lookup: CDR1 MNHNY, CDR2 SVGAGI (reference sequence). Trimming removed 5 bases from V and 7 bases from J; junction bases left unmatched: 6. The CDR3 contains 14 residues. The CDR3, as DNA: TGTGCCAGCAGTACGGGACAGGGAGCAAATGAGCAGTTCTTC. Residues: CASSTGQGANEQFF.

The rearrangement uses TRBV4-1 and TRBJ1-6, with 9 nucleotides matching TRBD1. In germline, CDR1 is MGHRA, CDR2 YSYEKL. The CDR3 has 17 amino acids. The trim removed 4 bases at V and 9 bases at J, leaving 13 bases unmatched. This chain's CDR3 is CASSRTSSGTGLSPLHF. Written as DNA, the CDR3 is TGCGCCAGCAGCCGAACTTCCTCCGGGACAGGGCTTTCACCCCTCCACTTT.

Turning to this clone: Other nucleotide sequences in the sample specify the same CDR3. The rearrangement links TRBV30 to TRBJ2-1; D uncertain. The CDR3 has 13 residues. Germline V gene lookup returns CDR1 GTSNPN and CDR2 SVGIG (reference sequence). V was shortened by 0 bases and J by 1 base, with 4 bases between the two germline ends. Written as DNA, the CDR3 is TGTGCCTGGAGTGTTCGTTCCTACAATGAGCAGTTCTTC. Its protein is CAWSVRSYNEQFF.

A few counts support this clone. This chain uses TRBV5-1 with TRBJ2-6; unclear D gene. With 2 bases removed from V and 0 bases from J, the gap between germline ends came to 9 bases. Germline V gene lookup returns CDR1 SGHRS and CDR2 YFSETQ. This CDR3 is 16 amino acids long. The CDR3 reads CASSFSLSSGANVLTF. The DNA for the CDR3 is TGCGCCAGCAGCTTCTCCCTGAGCTCTGGGGCCAACGTCCTGACTTTC.

The genes are TRBV27 and TRBJ2-5; weak D call: TRBD2 (6 bases). CDR3 length: 12 amino acids. V was clipped by 0 bases and J by 9 bases, with 8 bases between them. The germline V gene encodes CDR1 MNHEY and CDR2 SMNVEV (reference sequence). CDR3 sequence (DNA): TGTGCCAGCAGTTTATCGGGGGAGGCCCAGTACTTC. Amino acid sequence: CASSLSGEAQYF.

This chain connects TRBV7-6 to TRBJ2-7; 9 nucleotides align to TRBD1. The CDR3 runs to 17 residues. Germline CDR1 reads SGHVS; CDR2 reads FNYEAQ. V was clipped by 3 bases and J by 0 bases; unmatched bases: 9. In DNA form, the CDR3 reads TGTGCCAGCAGCTTTTTTAGGGGACAGGGAGGCTCCTACGAGCAGTACTTC. It translates to CASSFFRGQGGSYEQYF.

The genes are TRBV13 and TRBJ2-7; D is undetermined. Trimming removed 5 bases from V and 7 bases from J, with 12 bases in between. CDR1 and CDR2 (germline): PRHDT, FYEKMQ (reference sequence). CDR3 length equals 12 residues. This CDR3 is CASSLRGGEQYF. In nucleotides, the CDR3 is TGTGCCAGCAGCCTTCGTGGCGGTGAGCAGTACTTC.

The sample holds a few counts of this clone. The J gene is TRBJ2-3, the V gene TRBV7-8, with TRBD2 matching 7 bases. Germline V gene data show CDR1 as SGHVS and CDR2 as FQNEAQ. There are 14 residues in the CDR3. Trimming at V came to 5 bases and at J to 7 bases, leaving 9 bases not matched to a gene. The CDR3 nucleotides are TGTGCCAGCAGCCACAGCGGGATGGGGAATACGCAGTATTTT. Protein: CASSHSGMGNTQYF.

The rearrangement uses TRBV5-1 and TRBJ1-2; perhaps TRBD1 as D (5 bases). This CDR3 is built from 20 residues. V was shortened by 3 bases and J by 8 bases, with 35 bases between the two germline ends. From germline, CDR1 is SGHRS and CDR2 YFSETQ. As DNA, the CDR3 is TGCGCCAGCAGCTCGTGGGGGATAGAGGCCCTAGTATTTGACCGTTCAGGCTACACCTTC. Protein: CASSSWGIEALVFDRSGYTF.

The rearrangement links TRBV18 to TRBJ1-4; possible D gene TRBD1, 5 bases. The CDR3 consists of 13 residues. With 8 bases removed from V and 7 bases from J, the gap between germline ends came to 14 bases. Germline values: CDR1 KGHSH, CDR2 LQKENI. The CDR3 nucleotides are TGTGCCAGCGCGCAGGGAGGTGGTGAAAAACTGTTTTTT. Residues: CASAQGGGEKLFF.

In this sample, this clone is medium-sized (0.01 to 0.1%). The rearrangement links TRBV7-9 to TRBJ2-7; 9 nucleotides align to TRBD1. The CDR3 sequence is 14 residues long. Germline-derived CDR1 and CDR2 are SEHNR and FQNEAQ (reference sequence). V trimming: 5 bases; J trimming: 4 bases; junction bases outside the gene matches: 6. The CDR3 sequence: CASSRGQGYYEQYF. CDR3 nucleotides: TGTGCCAGCAGCCGGGGACAGGGTTATTACGAGCAGTACTTC.

V and J are TRBV10-3 and TRBJ1-5; D gene ambiguous. The CDR3 covers 10 residues. V was clipped by 6 bases and J by 9 bases, with 6 bases between them. Germline CDR1 ENHRY, CDR2 SYGVKD. CDR3 in DNA: TGTGCCATCAGAGACTGGCCCCAGCATTTT. As protein: CAIRDWPQHF.

V and J are TRBV7-2 and TRBJ2-5; TRBD2 is a possible D gene (6 bases). There are 17 residues in the CDR3. Trimming took 1 base from V and 3 from J, leaving 18 bases between them. Germline CDR1 reads SGHTA; CDR2 reads FQGNSA. The chain's CDR3 is CASSLGFGGQTKETQYF. The CDR3 DNA is TGTGCCAGCAGCTTAGGCTTTGGAGGGCAGACTAAAGAGACCCAGTACTTC.

DNA of the CDR3: TGCGCCAGCAGCGCGGGACAGCGTAATGAAAAACTGTTTTTT. This encodes CASSAGQRNEKLFF. The rearrangement joins TRBV5-1 to TRBJ1-4; 7 bases line up with TRBD1. The CDR3 runs to 14 residues. Germline lookup yields CDR1 SGHRS and CDR2 YFSETQ. V lost 4 bases, J lost 4 bases, and 4 bases stayed unmatched.

This sequence joins TRBV5-1 and TRBJ1-6; no firm D call. V dropped 2 bases and J dropped 7 bases, with 13 bases sitting between them. The V gene's germline CDR1 is SGHRS and CDR2 YFSETQ. This CDR3 comprises 15 residues. In DNA form, the CDR3 reads TGCGCCAGCAGCTTAAGCCAGCTGCCGAATTCACCCCTCCACTTT. This codes for CASSLSQLPNSPLHF.

The chain recombines TRBV18 with TRBJ2-1; D possibly corresponds to TRBD2 (6 bases). Between the trimmed V and J ends, which lost 6 bases and 7 bases, there was a span of 16 bases. The CDR3 contains 14 residues. Germline-derived CDR1 and CDR2 are KGHSH and LQKENI. The CDR3 DNA is TGTGCCAGCTCGCCATCCGGGACTCAAAATGAGCAGTTCTTC. Amino acids: CASSPSGTQNEQFF.

This chain uses TRBV7-2 with TRBJ1-5; D uncertain. Germline-derived CDR1 and CDR2 are SGHTA and FQGNSA. This CDR3 is built from 16 residues. V lost 4 bases and J 0 bases, leaving 13 bases between the germline ends. CDR3 coding DNA: TGTGCCAGCAGCTCCTCCGACGCCTATAGCAATCAGCCCCAGCATTTT. Translation gives CASSSSDAYSNQPQHF.